Here is one TCR beta chain with its context. Its antigen is still unknown. No clone much larger than this one lies a single base away; base qualities are absent. This sample was included in a study of blood T cell repertoires in COVID-19 (dated by TCRdb to 2018 to 2020). Concerning the study at large: Samples from collaborators originated in the United States, Italy and Spain and spanned both the acute and convalescent phases of COVID-19. Sample metadata almost always included a de-identified subject ID, COVID-19 status, age in years and sex. Where available, HLA class I and class II types were obtained from metadata supplied by the sample provider rather than from assay-based typing. Subjects who had been exposed to COVID-19, were actively infected with it, or had recovered from it provided the deeply sampled blood TCRbeta repertoires that made up the dataset. Samples were obtained from the ongoing ImmuneRACE study (first 160 participants) and from 1,254 subjects provided by 6 global collaborators. The material from the prospective study consisted of cDNA or gDNA derived from T cells, B-cell-depleted T cells, or PBMCs. The repertoires were released in a freely available public database meant as a resource for research on the immune response to SARS-CoV-2.

Each collaborating institution followed its own protocols to collect whole blood in K2EDTA tubes. Collaborator samples were shipped for TCRbeta analysis as frozen whole blood, isolated PBMCs, or DNA extracted from either sample type. TCRbeta CDR3 regions were amplified from genomic DNA by means of the immunoSEQ Assay, a bias-controlled multiplex PCR. The original pipeline was this. Nucleated cell counts per sample were estimated from amplification of reference gene primers within the assay. Sequence reads were collapsed and filtered to measure the absolute abundance of every unique TCRbeta CDR3 rearrangement. For each sample, productive Simpson clonality was calculated by taking the square root of Simpson's diversity index across productive rearrangements. Not all clones reach the TCRdb copy of this immuneACCESS table, which keeps in-frame sequences only. Checked studies attribute under half of the gap to unresolved V genes and leave the rest unexplained. V and J calls and clone size are given by that table; D and trimming were obtained from the DNA. This sample has 150,000 to 200,000 clones in its table, and approximately 90% of those were observed once. The top ten clonotypes cover under 25% of the sample.

In the germline V gene, CDR1 corresponds to SGHVS and CDR2 to FNYEAQ. The junction shows trimming of 5 bases on V and 8 bases on J, and the gene matches do not reach 25 bases of it. The CDR3 has 20 amino acids, counting the end cysteine and phenylalanine. Of all the DNA, just the CDR3 is kept, 60 bases in frame from base 1. The full study reports these points: The quantity of clinical and demographic metadata differed by source and by participant and was supplied without curation.

The source of this sequence is a man in his 60s with active or convalescent COVID-19. The sequence links TRBV7-6 to TRBJ2-1; TRBD1 agrees with 9 junctional bases. The material sequenced was peripheral blood. This receptor has the CDR3 CASSRLRSEDRGPSSDEQFF. In nucleotide form, the sequence is TGTGCCAGCAGCCGCTTACGGTCCGAGGACAGGGGACCATCCTCCGATGAGCAGTTCTTC.